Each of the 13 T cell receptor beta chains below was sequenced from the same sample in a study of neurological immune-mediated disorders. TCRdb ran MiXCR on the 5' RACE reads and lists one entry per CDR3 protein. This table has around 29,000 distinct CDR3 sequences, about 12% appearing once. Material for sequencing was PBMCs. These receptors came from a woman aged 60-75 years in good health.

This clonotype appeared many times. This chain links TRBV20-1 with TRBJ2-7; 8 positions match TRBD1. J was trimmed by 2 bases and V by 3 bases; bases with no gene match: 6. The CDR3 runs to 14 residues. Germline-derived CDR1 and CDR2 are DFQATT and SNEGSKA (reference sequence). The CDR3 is CSARGRTGTYEQYF. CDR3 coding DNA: TGCAGTGCTAGGGGGCGGACAGGGACCTACGAGCAGTACTTC.

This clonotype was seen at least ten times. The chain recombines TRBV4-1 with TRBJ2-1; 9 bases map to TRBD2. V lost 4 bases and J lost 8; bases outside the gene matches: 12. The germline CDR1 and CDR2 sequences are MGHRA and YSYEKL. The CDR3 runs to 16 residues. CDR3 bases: TGCGCCAGCAGCCGGTTCGGGACTAGCTTAACAGATGAGCAGTTCTTC. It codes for CASSRFGTSLTDEQFF.

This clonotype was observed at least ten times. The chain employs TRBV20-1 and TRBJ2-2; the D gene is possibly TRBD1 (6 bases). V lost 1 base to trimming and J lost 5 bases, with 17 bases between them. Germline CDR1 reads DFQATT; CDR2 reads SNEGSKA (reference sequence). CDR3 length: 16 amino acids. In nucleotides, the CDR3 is TGCAGTGCTAGAGGTCGGGGACATAGAATAACCGGGGAGCTGTTTTTT. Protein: CSARGRGHRITGELFF.

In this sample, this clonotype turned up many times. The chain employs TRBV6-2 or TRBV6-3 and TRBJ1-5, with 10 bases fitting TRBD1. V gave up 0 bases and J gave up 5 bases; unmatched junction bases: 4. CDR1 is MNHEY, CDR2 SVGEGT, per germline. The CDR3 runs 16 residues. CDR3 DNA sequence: TGTGCCAGCAGTTACTCGAGGACAGGGGGGGATCAGCCCCAGCATTTT. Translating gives CASSYSRTGGDQPQHF.

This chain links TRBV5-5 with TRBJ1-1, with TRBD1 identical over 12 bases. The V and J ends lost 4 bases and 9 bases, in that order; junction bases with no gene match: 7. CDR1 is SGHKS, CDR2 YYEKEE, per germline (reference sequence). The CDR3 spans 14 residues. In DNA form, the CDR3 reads TGTGCCAGCAGCCACCTGGGGACAGGGGGCCAAGCTTTCTTT. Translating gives CASSHLGTGGQAFF.

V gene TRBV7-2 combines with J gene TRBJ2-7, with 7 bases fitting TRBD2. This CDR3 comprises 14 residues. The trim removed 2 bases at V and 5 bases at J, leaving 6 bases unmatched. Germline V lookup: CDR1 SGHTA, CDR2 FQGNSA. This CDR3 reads CASSLWGGGHEQYF. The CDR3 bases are TGTGCCAGCAGCTTATGGGGGGGAGGTCACGAGCAGTACTTC.

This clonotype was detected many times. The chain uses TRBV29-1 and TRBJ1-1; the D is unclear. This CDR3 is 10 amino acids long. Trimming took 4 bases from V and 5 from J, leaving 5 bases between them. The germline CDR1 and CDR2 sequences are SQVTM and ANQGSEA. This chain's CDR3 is CSVGGTEAFF. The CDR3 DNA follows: TGCAGCGTTGGGGGAACTGAAGCTTTCTTT.

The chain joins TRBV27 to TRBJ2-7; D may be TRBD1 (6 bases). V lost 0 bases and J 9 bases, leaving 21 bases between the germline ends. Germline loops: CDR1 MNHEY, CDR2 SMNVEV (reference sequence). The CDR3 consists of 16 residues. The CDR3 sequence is CASSLSQGHSSNGQYF. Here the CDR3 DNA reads TGTGCCAGCAGTTTATCGCAGGGACACTCTAGCAACGGGCAGTACTTC.

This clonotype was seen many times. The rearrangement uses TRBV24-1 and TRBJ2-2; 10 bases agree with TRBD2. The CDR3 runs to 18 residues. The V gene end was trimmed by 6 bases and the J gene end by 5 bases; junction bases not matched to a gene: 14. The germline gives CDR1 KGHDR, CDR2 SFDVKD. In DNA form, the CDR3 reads TGTGCCACCAGTTCCTCTAGCAGCGGGGGGGCCGGGACCGGGGAGCTGTTTTTT. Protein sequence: CATSSSSSGGAGTGELFF.

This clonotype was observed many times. CDR3 residues: CSANNPGVGGPYEQYF. In DNA form, the CDR3 reads TGCAGTGCCAACAACCCCGGCGTGGGGGGTCCCTACGAGCAGTACTTC. The chain is built from TRBV20-1 and TRBJ2-7; a possible D gene is TRBD2 (6 bases). From germline, CDR1 is DFQATT and CDR2 SNEGSKA (reference sequence). V dropped 6 bases and J dropped 2 bases, with 23 bases sitting between them. This CDR3 is built from 16 residues.

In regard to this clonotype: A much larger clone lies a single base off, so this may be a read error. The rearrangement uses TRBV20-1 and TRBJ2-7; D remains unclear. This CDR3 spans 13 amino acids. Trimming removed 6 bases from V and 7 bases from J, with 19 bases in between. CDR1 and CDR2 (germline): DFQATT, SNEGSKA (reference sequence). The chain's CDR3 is CSAGGLPLAEQYF. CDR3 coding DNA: TGCAGTGCCGGCGGTCTGCCCCTGGCGGAGCAGTACTTC.

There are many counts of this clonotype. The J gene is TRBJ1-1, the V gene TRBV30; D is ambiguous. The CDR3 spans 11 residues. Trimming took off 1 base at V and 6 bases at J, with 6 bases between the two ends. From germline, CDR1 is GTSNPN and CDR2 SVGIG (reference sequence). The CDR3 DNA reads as TGTGCCTGGAGTGAAGCACCTGAAGCTTTCTTT. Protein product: CAWSEAPEAFF. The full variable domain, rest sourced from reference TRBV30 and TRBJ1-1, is SQTIHQWPATLVQPVGSPLSLECTVEGTSNPNLYWYRQAAGRGLQLLFYSVGIGQISSEVPQNLSASRPQDRQFILSSKKLLLSDSGFYLCAWSEAPEAFFGQGTRLTVV.

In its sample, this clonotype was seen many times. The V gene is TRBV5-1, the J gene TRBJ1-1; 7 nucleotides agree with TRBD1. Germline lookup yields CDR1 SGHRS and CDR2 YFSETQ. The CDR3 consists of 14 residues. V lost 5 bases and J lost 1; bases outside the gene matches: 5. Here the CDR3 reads CASSIDRENTEAFF. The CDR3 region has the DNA TGCGCCAGCAGTATCGACAGGGAGAACACTGAAGCTTTCTTT.